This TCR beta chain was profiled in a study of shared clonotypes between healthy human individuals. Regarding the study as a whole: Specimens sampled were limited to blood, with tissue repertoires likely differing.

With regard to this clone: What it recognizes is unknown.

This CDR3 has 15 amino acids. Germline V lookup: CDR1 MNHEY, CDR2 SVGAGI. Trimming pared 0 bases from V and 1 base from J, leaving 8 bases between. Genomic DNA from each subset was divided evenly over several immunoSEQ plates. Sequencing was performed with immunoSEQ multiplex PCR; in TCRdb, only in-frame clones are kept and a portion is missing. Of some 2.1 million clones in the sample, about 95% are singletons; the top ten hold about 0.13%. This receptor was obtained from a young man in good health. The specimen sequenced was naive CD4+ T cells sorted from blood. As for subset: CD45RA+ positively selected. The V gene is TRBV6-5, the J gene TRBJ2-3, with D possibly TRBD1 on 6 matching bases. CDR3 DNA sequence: TGTGCCAGCAGTTACTCCGGACAGCGCACAGATACGCAGTATTTT. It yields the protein CASSYSGQRTDTQYF.